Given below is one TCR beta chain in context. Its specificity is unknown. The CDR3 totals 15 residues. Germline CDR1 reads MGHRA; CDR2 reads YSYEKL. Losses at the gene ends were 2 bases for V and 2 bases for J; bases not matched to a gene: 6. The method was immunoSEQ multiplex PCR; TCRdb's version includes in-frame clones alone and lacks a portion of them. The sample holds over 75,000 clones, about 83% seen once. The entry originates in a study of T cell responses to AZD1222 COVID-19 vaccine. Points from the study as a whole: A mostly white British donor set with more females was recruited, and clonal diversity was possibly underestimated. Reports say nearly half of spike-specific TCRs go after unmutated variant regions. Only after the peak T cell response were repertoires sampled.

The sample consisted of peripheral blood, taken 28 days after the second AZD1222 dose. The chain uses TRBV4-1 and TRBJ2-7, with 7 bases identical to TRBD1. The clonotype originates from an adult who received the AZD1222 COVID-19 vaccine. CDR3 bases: TGCGCCAGCAGCCAATACAGGGGTATTACCTACGAGCAGTACTTC. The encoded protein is CASSQYRGITYEQYF.